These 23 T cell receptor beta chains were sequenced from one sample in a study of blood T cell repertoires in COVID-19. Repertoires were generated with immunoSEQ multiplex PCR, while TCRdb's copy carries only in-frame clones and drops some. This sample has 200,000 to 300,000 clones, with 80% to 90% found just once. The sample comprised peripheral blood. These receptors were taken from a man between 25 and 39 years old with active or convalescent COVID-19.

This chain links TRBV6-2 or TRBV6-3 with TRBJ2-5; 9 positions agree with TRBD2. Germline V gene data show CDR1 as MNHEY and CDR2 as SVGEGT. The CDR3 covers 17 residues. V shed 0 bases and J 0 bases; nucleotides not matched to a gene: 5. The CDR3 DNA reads TGTGCCAGCAGTTACTCGAGTAGCGGGGGTGACCAAGAGACCCAGTACTTC. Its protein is CASSYSSSGGDQETQYF.

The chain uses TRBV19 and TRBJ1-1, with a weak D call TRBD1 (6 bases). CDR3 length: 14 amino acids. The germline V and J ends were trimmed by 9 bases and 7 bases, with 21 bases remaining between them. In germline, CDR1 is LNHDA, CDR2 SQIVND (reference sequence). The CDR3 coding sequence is TGTGCCAGCAACCCTGCGGGGGGGGCCCGTGAAGCTTTCTTT. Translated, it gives CASNPAGGAREAFF.

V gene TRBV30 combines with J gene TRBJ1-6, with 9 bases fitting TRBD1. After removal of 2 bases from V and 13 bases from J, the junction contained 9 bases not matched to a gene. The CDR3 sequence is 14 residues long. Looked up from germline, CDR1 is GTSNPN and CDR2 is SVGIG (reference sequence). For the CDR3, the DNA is TGTGCCTGGAGTAAAAGGACAGGGGTCGACCCCCTCCACTTT. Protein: CAWSKRTGVDPLHF. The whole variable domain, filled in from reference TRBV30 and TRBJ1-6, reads SQTIHQWPATLVQPVGSPLSLECTVEGTSNPNLYWYRQAAGRGLQLLFYSVGIGQISSEVPQNLSASRPQDRQFILSSKKLLLSDSGFYLCAWSKRTGVDPLHFGNGTRLTVT.

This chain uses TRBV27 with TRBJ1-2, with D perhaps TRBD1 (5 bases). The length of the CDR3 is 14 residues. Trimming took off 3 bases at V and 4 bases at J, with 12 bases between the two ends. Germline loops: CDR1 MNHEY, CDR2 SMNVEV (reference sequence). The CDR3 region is CASSFRRGGYGYTF. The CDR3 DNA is TGTGCCAGCAGTTTTCGTAGGGGCGGCTATGGCTACACCTTC.

In nucleotides, the CDR3 is TGCGCCAGCAGCCAAACAGCTACAGATACGCAGTATTTT. Its protein product is CASSQTATDTQYF. The chain links TRBV4-1 to TRBJ2-3, with no clear D. The CDR3 runs 13 residues. The V gene lost 2 bases and the J gene lost 3 bases, with 6 bases spanning the gap. Per germline, CDR1 MGHRA and CDR2 YSYEKL.

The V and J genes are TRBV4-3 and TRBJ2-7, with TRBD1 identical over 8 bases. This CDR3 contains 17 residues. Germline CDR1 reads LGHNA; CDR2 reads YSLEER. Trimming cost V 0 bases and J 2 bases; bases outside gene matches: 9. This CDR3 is CASSQDVQGGITYEQYF. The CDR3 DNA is TGCGCCAGCAGCCAAGACGTACAGGGGGGAATTACCTACGAGCAGTACTTC.

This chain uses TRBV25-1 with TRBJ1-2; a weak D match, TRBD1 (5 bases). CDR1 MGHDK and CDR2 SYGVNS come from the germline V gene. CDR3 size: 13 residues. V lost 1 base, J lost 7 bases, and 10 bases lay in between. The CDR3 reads CASSESGYGGYTF. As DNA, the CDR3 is TGTGCCAGCAGTGAATCAGGGTACGGTGGCTACACCTTC.

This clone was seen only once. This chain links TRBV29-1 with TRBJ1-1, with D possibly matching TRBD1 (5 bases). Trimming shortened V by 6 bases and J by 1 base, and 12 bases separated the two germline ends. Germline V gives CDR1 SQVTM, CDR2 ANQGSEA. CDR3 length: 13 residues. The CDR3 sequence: CSVGITGNTEAFF. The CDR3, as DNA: TGCAGCGTGGGAATAACAGGGAACACTGAAGCTTTCTTT.

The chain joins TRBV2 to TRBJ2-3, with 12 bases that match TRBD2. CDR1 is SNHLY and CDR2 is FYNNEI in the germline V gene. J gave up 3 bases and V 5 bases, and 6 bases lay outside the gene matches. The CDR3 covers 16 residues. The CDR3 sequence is CASSTGLAGLTDTQYF. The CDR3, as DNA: TGTGCCAGCAGTACCGGACTAGCGGGGTTAACAGATACGCAGTATTTT.

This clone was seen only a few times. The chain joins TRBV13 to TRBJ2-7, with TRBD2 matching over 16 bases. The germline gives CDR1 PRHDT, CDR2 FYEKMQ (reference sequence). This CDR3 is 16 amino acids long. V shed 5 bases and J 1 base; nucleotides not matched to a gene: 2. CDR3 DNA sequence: TGTGCCAGCAGCCTGGGACTAGCGGGGGGGTCCTACGAGCAGTACTTC. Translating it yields CASSLGLAGGSYEQYF.

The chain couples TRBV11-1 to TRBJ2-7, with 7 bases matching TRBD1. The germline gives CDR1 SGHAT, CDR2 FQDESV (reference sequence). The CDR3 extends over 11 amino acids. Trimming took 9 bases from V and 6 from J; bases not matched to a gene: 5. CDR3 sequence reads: CARKQGIEQYF. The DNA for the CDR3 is TGTGCCAGAAAACAGGGGATCGAGCAGTACTTC. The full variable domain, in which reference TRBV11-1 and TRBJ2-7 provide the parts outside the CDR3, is EAEVAQSPRYKITEKSQAVAFWCDPISGHATLYWYRQILGQGPELLVQFQDESVVDDSQLPKDRFSAERLKGVDSTLKIQPAELGDSAMYLCARKQGIEQYFGPGTRLTVT.

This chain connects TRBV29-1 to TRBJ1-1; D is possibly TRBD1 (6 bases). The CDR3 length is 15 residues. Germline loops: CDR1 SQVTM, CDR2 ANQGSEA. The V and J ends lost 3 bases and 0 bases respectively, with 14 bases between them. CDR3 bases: TGCAGCGTTGATAGGCAGGGGTGGTTGAACACTGAAGCTTTCTTT. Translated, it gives CSVDRQGWLNTEAFF.

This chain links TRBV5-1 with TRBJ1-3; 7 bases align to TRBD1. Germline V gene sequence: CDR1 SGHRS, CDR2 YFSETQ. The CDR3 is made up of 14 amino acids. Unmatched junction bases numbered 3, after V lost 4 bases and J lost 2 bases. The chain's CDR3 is CASSPGTAGNTIYF. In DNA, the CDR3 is TGCGCCAGCAGCCCGGGGACAGCTGGAAACACCATATATTTT.

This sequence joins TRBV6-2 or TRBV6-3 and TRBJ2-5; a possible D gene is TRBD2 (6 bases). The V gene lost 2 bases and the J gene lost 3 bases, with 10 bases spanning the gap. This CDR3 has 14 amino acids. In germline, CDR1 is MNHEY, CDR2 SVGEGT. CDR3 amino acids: CASSYGREEETQYF. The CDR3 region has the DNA TGTGCCAGCAGTTACGGCAGGGAGGAAGAGACCCAGTACTTC.

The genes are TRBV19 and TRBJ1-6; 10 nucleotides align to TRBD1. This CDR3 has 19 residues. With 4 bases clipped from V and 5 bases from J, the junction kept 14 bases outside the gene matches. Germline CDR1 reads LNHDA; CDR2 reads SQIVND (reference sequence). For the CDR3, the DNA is TGTGCCAGTAGTACTTCCCGGGACAGGGGAACGTGGGATAATTCACCCCTCCACTTT. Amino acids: CASSTSRDRGTWDNSPLHF.

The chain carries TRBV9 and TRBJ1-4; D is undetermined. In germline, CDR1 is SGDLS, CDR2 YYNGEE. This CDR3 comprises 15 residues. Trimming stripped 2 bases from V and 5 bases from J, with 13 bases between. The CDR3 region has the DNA TGTGCCAGCAGCGTTGGGCTTCGGAACAATGAAAAACTGTTTTTT. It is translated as CASSVGLRNNEKLFF.

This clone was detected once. The DNA for the CDR3 is TGTGCCAGCAGCCCAGACTACTATGGCTACACCTTC. Protein product: CASSPDYYGYTF. The rearrangement joins TRBV5-4 to TRBJ1-2; D is undetermined. Germline V gene data show CDR1 as SGHNT and CDR2 as YYREEE (reference sequence). The CDR3 has 12 amino acids. V was shortened by 4 bases and J by 3 bases, with 7 bases between the two germline ends.

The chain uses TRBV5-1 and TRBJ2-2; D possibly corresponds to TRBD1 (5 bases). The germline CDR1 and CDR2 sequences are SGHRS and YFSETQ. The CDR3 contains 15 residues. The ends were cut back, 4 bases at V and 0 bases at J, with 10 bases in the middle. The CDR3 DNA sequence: TGCGCCAGCAGCATCGGACATTCGAACACCGGGGAGCTGTTTTTT. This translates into CASSIGHSNTGELFF.

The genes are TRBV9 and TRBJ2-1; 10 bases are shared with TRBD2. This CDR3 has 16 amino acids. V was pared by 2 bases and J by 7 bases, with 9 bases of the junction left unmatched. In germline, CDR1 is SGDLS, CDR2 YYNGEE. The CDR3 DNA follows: TGTGCCAGCAGCGTCCCAAGCGGGGGGGCCCTTAATGAGCAGTTCTTC. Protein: CASSVPSGGALNEQFF.

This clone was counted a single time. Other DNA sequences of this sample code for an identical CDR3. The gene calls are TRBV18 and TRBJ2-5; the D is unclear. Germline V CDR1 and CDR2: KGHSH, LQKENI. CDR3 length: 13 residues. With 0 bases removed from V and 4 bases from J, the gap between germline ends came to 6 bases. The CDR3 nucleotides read TGTGCCAGCTCACCACCGTCGGGAGAGACCCAGTACTTC. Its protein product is CASSPPSGETQYF. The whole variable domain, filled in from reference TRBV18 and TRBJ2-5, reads NAGVMQNPRHLVRRRGQEARLRCSPMKGHSHVYWYRQLPEEGLKFMVYLQKENIIDESGMPKERFSAEFPKEGPSILRIQQVVRGDSAAYFCASSPPSGETQYFGPGTRLLVL.

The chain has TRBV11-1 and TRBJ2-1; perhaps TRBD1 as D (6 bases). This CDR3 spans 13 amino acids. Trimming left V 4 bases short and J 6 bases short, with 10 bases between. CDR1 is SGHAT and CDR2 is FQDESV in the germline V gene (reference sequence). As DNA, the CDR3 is TGTGCCAGCAGCTCCAGGACAGTCAATGAGCAGTTCTTC. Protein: CASSSRTVNEQFF.

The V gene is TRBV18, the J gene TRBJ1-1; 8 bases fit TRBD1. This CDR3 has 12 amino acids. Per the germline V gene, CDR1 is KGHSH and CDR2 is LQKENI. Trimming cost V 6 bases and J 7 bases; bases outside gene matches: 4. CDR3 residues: CASSLGQGEAFF. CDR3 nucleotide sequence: TGTGCCAGCTCTCTTGGACAGGGTGAAGCTTTCTTT.

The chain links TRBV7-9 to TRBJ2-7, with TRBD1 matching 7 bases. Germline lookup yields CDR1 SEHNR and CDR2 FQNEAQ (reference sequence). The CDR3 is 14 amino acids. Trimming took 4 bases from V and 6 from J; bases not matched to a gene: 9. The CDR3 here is CASSSQGRSGEQYF. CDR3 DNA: TGTGCCAGCAGCTCACAGGGGCGTTCGGGCGAGCAGTACTTC.